Listed below are T cell receptor beta chains from one sample, sequenced in a study of cytomegalovirus exposure and HLA in healthy donors. Produced via immunoSEQ multiplex PCR; TCRdb's table is partial and in-frame only. The profile shows 150,000 to 200,000 clones, roughly three quarters of them singletons. Sequenced material: PBMCs. Receptors originate from a male donor in good health and CMV-seronegative. The CDR3 runs from the conserved cysteine through the conserved F or W. The order of the fields is CDR3 length, V gene, clone size, CDR3 protein. Clone size is given for some rows only: seen once, a few or many times, or a class if the clone is expanded.

15,TRBV7-9,NA,CASSRGQGLNEKLFF
14,TRBV15,NA,CATSRGPSNYEQYF
15,TRBV6-1,NA,CASSAGTSGHNEQFF
13,TRBV2,once,CASSVAGGPEAFF
16,TRBV7-2,NA,CASSLAGVPSGNTIYF
17,TRBV6-1,NA,CASSEPWPSISTDTQYF
16,TRBV28,NA,CASSYPPGQQSYEQYF
17,TRBV11-2,NA,CASSLSRGRLSGNTIYF
16,TRBV6-5,once,CASSYSLDTPNTEAFF
14,TRBV5-6,NA,CASSLTGGNYGYTF
16,TRBV4-3,NA,CASSQELTGYDYGYTF
14,TRBV19,once,CASSRDRGNTEAFF
13,TRBV12-5,NA,CASGFGGVTEAFF
11,TRBV6-6,NA,CASRELYGYTF
13,TRBV30,NA,CAWGGNSNQPQHF
14,TRBV9,NA,CASSVAAGEETQYF
15,TRBV4-2,NA,CASSQDDRDNQPQHF
14,TRBV7-9,once,CASSPGLRYNEQFF
17,TRBV7-9,NA,CASSQPGQSSGANVLTF
17,TRBV19,NA,CASRALEMGAGNQPQHF
12,TRBV9,few,CASSEQTTEAFF
14,TRBV2,once,CASSFGQGGDEQYF
17,TRBV5-1,NA,CASSQDPQGQGNYEQYF
14,TRBV5-1,few,CASSLAISTDTQYF
14,TRBV12-5,once,CASGLKPGENTIYF
15,TRBV14,few,CASSYGQGISYEQYF
16,TRBV4-1,NA,CASSQDTGAINYEQYF
13,TRBV6-6,NA,CASSYGRTAEAFF
15,TRBV30,NA,CAWSPQGVMNTEAFF
13,TRBV5-1,NA,CASSSGLSYEQYF
14,TRBV29-1,NA,CSAPTTGGGTEAFF
14,TRBV27,NA,CATKDRAKDQPQHF
16,TRBV10-2,NA,CASSERDRSTNSPLHF
15,TRBV7-3,NA,CASSAGPSNTGELFF
15,TRBV19,NA,CASSLGQPLNYGYTF
14,TRBV6-5,NA,CASRLAGGPDEQFF
16,TRBV7-9,NA,CASSLGQVGGNQPQHF
16,TRBV5-7,once,CASSPLDRGHNSPLHF
16,TRBV11-1,NA,CASSLAGGIRAYEQYF
14,TRBV19,NA,CASKSQAGEETQYF
15,TRBV18,NA,CASSPGTSGYNEQFF
15,TRBV6-5,NA,CASSYSRGQGYEQYF
15,TRBV29-1,few,CSVAVGQTGTDTQYF
13,TRBV30,NA,CAWGLAGDNEQFF
15,TRBV2,NA,CASSDDRRTYNEQFF
13,TRBV7-3,NA,CASSGANTGELFF
13,TRBV15,NA,CATKQGLSYEQYF
14,TRBV11-3,NA,CASSLTRATDTQYF
15,TRBV11-1,few,CASSFRTPGWDEQFF
13,TRBV30,once,CAWSVGGSYGYTF
16,TRBV5-1,NA,CASSVTSSSSYNEQFF
15,TRBV9,NA,CASSVGGGAGYGYTF
11,TRBV29-1,NA,CSVGHSYEQYF
14,TRBV30,NA,CAWSQLAGGNEQFF
15,TRBV30,NA,CAWTLTAQGNTEAFF
15,TRBV30,NA,CAWATGWNGFYGYTF
17,TRBV28,NA,CASRLHTGGHSNQPQHF